The clone carrying this T cell receptor beta chain was observed at least ten times. Its antigen remains unidentified. The sample is drawn from a study of T cells in Graves' hyperthyroidism and ophthalmopathy. Study-wide background: Peripheral blood sampling occurred at initial diagnosis, before any treatment. Findings of the study overall: Blood held most thyroid clonotypes expanded above 0.001 frequency.

Trimming pared 3 bases from V and 0 bases from J, leaving 6 bases between. CDR1 is DFQATT and CDR2 is SNEGSKA in the germline V gene (reference sequence). CDR3 length: 12 amino acids. TCR beta CDR3 regions were amplified from RNA transcripts. The HTBI primer set drove a first-round RT-PCR of the TCR CDR3. TCRdb re-called the multiplex PCR reads through MiXCR, storing one row per CDR3 protein. Found here are under 400,000 distinct CDR3 sequences, nearly 15% of them singletons; the top ten hold about 20%. Clinical symptoms, serum thyroxine, TRAb, thyroid ultrasound and orbital computed tomography established diagnosis.

The sequence was collected from a woman aged 60-70 years with Graves' ophthalmopathy. The chain recombines TRBV20-1 with TRBJ2-7; D is possibly TRBD1 (5 bases). The sequenced material came from blood. The CDR3 is CSARDTSYEQYF. The CDR3, as DNA: TGCAGTGCTAGGGACACCTCCTACGAGCAGTACTTC.